One and the same sample provided the 15 T cell receptor beta chains below, sequenced in a study of CD4 T cells in relation to SARS-CoV-2 and coronaviruses. CD4+ T cells from unexposed donors were obtained before the COVID-19 pandemic (2011-2018). Isolation of CD4+ T cells took place after around eleven days in culture. These TCRs' antigens remain unknown. Profiling relied on immunoSEQ multiplex PCR, and the TCRdb table lists in-frame clones only, not all of them. The sample has about 19,000 clones; around 77% are singletons. The sample was CD4+ T cells from PBMCs, cultured in vitro. The receptors here all came from a human donor in good health.

The chain carries TRBV14 and TRBJ2-3; D perhaps matches TRBD2 (6 bases). V was pared by 5 bases and J by 3 bases, with 18 bases between. Germline V gene sequence: CDR1 SGHDN, CDR2 FVKESK. The CDR3 runs 16 residues. CDR3: CASSERSGVGTDTQYF. DNA for the CDR3: TGTGCCAGCAGCGAGCGGTCGGGAGTAGGAACAGATACGCAGTATTTT.

V gene TRBV30 combines with J gene TRBJ2-7, with D unresolved. This CDR3 comprises 11 residues. Trimming took off 2 bases at V and 3 bases at J, with 5 bases between the two ends. Germline V lookup: CDR1 GTSNPN, CDR2 SVGIG (reference sequence). This CDR3 reads CAWSPNYEQYF. DNA of the CDR3: TGTGCCTGGAGTCCCAACTACGAGCAGTACTTC.

This clone is labeled as large. V usage is TRBV3-1 (or the pseudogene TRBV3-2) and J usage is TRBJ2-1; possible D gene TRBD2, 6 bases. V was shortened by 2 bases and J by 4 bases, with 12 bases between the two germline ends. The V gene's germline CDR1 is LGHDT and CDR2 YNNKEL (reference sequence). The CDR3 is 15 amino acids. The CDR3 DNA follows: TGTGCCAGCAGCCAACCGGGACTCTCTTACAATGAGCAGTTCTTC. It is translated as CASSQPGLSYNEQFF.

The chain recombines TRBV4-1 with TRBJ2-1; 10 nucleotides agree with TRBD2. Germline V gene lookup returns CDR1 MGHRA and CDR2 YSYEKL. Trimming took 0 bases from V and 4 from J; bases not matched to a gene: 6. The CDR3 has 17 amino acids. In DNA, the CDR3 is TGCGCCAGCAGCCAAGATCCCCAACTAGCGGGATACAATGAGCAGTTCTTC. Encoded protein: CASSQDPQLAGYNEQFF.

Here the CDR3 reads CASSQGPAGGTDTQYF. The DNA for the CDR3 is TGTGCCAGCAGCCAAGGGCCAGCGGGCGGCACAGATACGCAGTATTTT. The J gene is TRBJ2-3, the V gene TRBV3-1 (or the pseudogene TRBV3-2), with D possibly being TRBD2 (6 bases). Trimming stripped 1 base from V and 1 base from J, with 12 bases between. The CDR3 is 16 residues long. Germline CDR1 and CDR2: LGHDT and YNNKEL (reference sequence).

The chain has TRBV24-1 and TRBJ1-1, with 7 positions matching TRBD1. The germline CDR1 and CDR2 sequences are KGHDR and SFDVKD. V dropped 5 bases and J dropped 5; count of bases not matched to a gene: 7. The CDR3 runs 14 residues. Written as DNA, the CDR3 is TGTGCCACCAGTGGAACAGGGGTAAAAACTGAAGCTTTCTTT. Translating gives CATSGTGVKTEAFF.

V and J are TRBV27 and TRBJ2-6; D gene unclear. Deletions cut 4 bases from V and 0 bases from J, with 7 bases between. Germline V lookup: CDR1 MNHEY, CDR2 SMNVEV (reference sequence). CDR3 length: 15 residues. The CDR3 reads CASSSSLSGANVLTF. The CDR3, as DNA: TGTGCCAGCAGTTCTTCCCTCTCTGGGGCCAACGTCCTGACTTTC.

The rearrangement links TRBV4-2 to TRBJ2-7; TRBD1 matches at 9 bases. V shed 2 bases and J 3 bases; nucleotides not matched to a gene: 5. There are 15 residues in the CDR3. CDR1 is LGHNA, CDR2 YNFKEQ, per germline. CDR3 sequence: CASSQSRTGDYEQYF. DNA for the CDR3: TGTGCCAGCAGCCAATCGCGGACAGGGGACTACGAGCAGTACTTC.

This chain connects TRBV13 to TRBJ2-7; TRBD2 is a possible D gene (5 bases). V was shortened by 6 bases and J by 0 bases, with 9 bases between the two germline ends. CDR1 PRHDT and CDR2 FYEKMQ come from the germline V gene (reference sequence). The CDR3 extends over 13 amino acids. CDR3 sequence reads: CASSLGSSYEQYF. The CDR3 bases are TGTGCCAGCAGTCTGGGGAGCTCCTACGAGCAGTACTTC. Based on the CDR3 plus reference TRBV13 and TRBJ2-7, the full variable domain is AAGVIQSPRHLIKEKRETATLKCYPIPRHDTVYWYQQGPGQDPQFLISFYEKMQSDKGSIPDRFSAQQFSDYHSELNMSSLELGDSALYFCASSLGSSYEQYFGPGTRLTVT.

The chain carries TRBV12-3 or TRBV12-4 and TRBJ2-7; D is uncertain. The CDR3 is 11 residues long. V was trimmed by 8 bases and J by 4 bases, leaving 9 bases between them. CDR3 bases: TGTGCCAGCGGATTAATTTACGAGCAGTACTTC. Translated, it gives CASGLIYEQYF.

This clone occurred a few times. CDR3 DNA sequence: TGTGCCAGCGATAGGGACAGCTCTCGAACTGAAGCTTTCTTT. It yields the protein CASDRDSSRTEAFF. The rearrangement links TRBV2 to TRBJ1-1; TRBD1 matches 7 bases. Germline-derived CDR1 and CDR2 are SNHLY and FYNNEI. The junction had 11 bases not matched to a gene; V was cut back by 8 bases and J by 5 bases. The CDR3 totals 14 residues.

The chain employs TRBV27 and TRBJ1-1; TRBD1 matches 8 bases. CDR1 is MNHEY, CDR2 SMNVEV, per germline (reference sequence). V dropped 6 bases and J dropped 4; count of bases not matched to a gene: 4. The CDR3 consists of 13 residues. CDR3 protein: CASRDTGGTEAFF. The CDR3 DNA follows: TGTGCCAGCAGAGACACAGGGGGCACTGAAGCTTTCTTT.

This rearrangement joins TRBV5-4 to TRBJ2-5; 9 bases align to TRBD1. Germline V gives CDR1 SGHNT, CDR2 YYREEE (reference sequence). Trimming cost V 9 bases and J 4 bases; bases outside gene matches: 19. This CDR3 contains 17 residues. The CDR3 region is CATRSRRGDRVGETQYF. The CDR3 DNA reads as TGTGCCACCCGCTCCCGTCGTGGGGACAGGGTGGGAGAGACCCAGTACTTC. Looking up the rest from reference TRBV5-4 and TRBJ2-5 gives the full variable domain: ETGVTQSPTHLIKTRGQQVTLRCSSQSGHNTVSWYQQALGQGPQFIFQYYREEENGRGNFPPRFSGLQFPNYSSELNVNALELDDSALYLCATRSRRGDRVGETQYFGPGTRLLVL.

CDR3 amino acids: CAISSTTGTSGRDTQYF. DNA for the CDR3: TGTGCCATCAGCTCCACAACCGGGACTAGCGGGAGAGATACGCAGTATTTT. The V gene is TRBV10-3, the J gene TRBJ2-3; 14 positions match TRBD2. The CDR3 has 17 amino acids. Germline CDR1 is ENHRY and CDR2 is SYGVKD. Losses at the gene ends were 6 bases for V and 5 bases for J; bases not matched to a gene: 10.

This sequence joins TRBV18 and TRBJ1-3; D not certain. V was pared by 2 bases and J by 1 base, with 9 bases between. The CDR3 length is 15 residues. The germline V gene has CDR1 KGHSH and CDR2 LQKENI. CDR3 DNA sequence: TGTGCCAGCTCACCAACGACGTCTTCTGGAAACACCATATATTTT. Its translation: CASSPTTSSGNTIYF.